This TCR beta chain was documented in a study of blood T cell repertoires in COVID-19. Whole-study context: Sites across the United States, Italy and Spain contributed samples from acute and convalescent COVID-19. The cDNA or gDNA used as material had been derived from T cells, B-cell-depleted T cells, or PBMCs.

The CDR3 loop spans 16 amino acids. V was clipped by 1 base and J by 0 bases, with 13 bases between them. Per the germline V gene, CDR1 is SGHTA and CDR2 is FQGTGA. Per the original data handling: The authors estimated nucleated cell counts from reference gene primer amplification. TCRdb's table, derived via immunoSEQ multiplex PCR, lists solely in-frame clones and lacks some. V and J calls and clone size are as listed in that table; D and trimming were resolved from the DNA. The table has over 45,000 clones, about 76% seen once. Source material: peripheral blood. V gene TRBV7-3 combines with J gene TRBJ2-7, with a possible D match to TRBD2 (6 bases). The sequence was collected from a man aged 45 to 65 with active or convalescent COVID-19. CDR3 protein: CASSLNPGGPSYEQYF. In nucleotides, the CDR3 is TGTGCCAGCAGCTTAAATCCCGGAGGGCCCTCCTACGAGCAGTACTTC.